These T cell receptor beta chains were read from a single sample in a study of blood T cell repertoires in COVID-19. Method: immunoSEQ multiplex PCR; TCRdb's copy keeps in-frame clones and lacks some. The sample consists of about 140,000 clones, approximately 88% of them appearing once. Sequencing was performed on peripheral blood. These receptors were collected from a woman between 50 and 59 years old with acute or convalescent COVID-19. Both conserved end residues are part of each CDR3. Fields, in order: V gene, clone size, J gene, D gene, CDR3 DNA, CDR3 protein. A D gene is named only where the DNA matches it firmly. A row's size may be missing; if present it is once, few, many or a size class.

V gene: TRBV19
clone size: NA
J gene: TRBJ1-3
D gene: NA
CDR3 DNA: TGTGCCAGCACCCGGGACTTGGGTCGCACCATATATTTT
CDR3 protein: CASTRDLGRTIYF

V gene: TRBV28
clone size: NA
J gene: TRBJ2-7
D gene: NA
CDR3 DNA: TGTGCCAGCAGCCAAATCTACGAGCAGTACTTC
CDR3 protein: CASSQIYEQYF

V gene: TRBV9
clone size: NA
J gene: TRBJ2-7
D gene: TRBD2
CDR3 DNA: TGTGCCAGCAGCTCCCAGCGGGAGGGGGTCGGCGAGCAGTACTTC
CDR3 protein: CASSSQREGVGEQYF

V gene: TRBV10-3
clone size: once
J gene: TRBJ2-5
D gene: TRBD1
CDR3 DNA: TGTGCCATCAGGGCCGGGACAGACCAAGAGACCCAGTACTTC
CDR3 protein: CAIRAGTDQETQYF

V gene: TRBV9
clone size: once
J gene: TRBJ2-1
D gene: TRBD2
CDR3 DNA: TGTGCCAGCAGCGCCCTAGCGGCAAGCTCCTACAATGAGCAGTTCTTC
CDR3 protein: CASSALAASSYNEQFF

V gene: TRBV6-5
clone size: once
J gene: TRBJ2-1
D gene: TRBD2
CDR3 DNA: TGTGCCAGCTGCAGCCCGGGACTAGCGGAGAATGAGCAGTTCTTC
CDR3 protein: CASCSPGLAENEQFF

V gene: TRBV28
clone size: NA
J gene: TRBJ1-4
D gene: NA
CDR3 DNA: TGTGCCAGCAGCCTGACTCGGAGGGCTAATGAAAAACTGTTTTTT
CDR3 protein: CASSLTRRANEKLFF

V gene: TRBV3-1/TRBV3-2
clone size: NA
J gene: TRBJ1-4
D gene: NA
CDR3 DNA: TGTGCCACCTCAGAAACGGGTAATGAAAAACTGTTTTTT
CDR3 protein: CATSETGNEKLFF

V gene: TRBV6-5
clone size: NA
J gene: TRBJ1-6
D gene: NA
CDR3 DNA: TGTGCCAGCAGGGACAGTTATAATTCACCCCTCCACTTT
CDR3 protein: CASRDSYNSPLHF

V gene: TRBV4-2
clone size: NA
J gene: TRBJ2-1
D gene: NA
CDR3 DNA: TGTGCCAGCAGCCAAACCTCCCCGGGGAATGAGCAGTTCTTC
CDR3 protein: CASSQTSPGNEQFF

V gene: TRBV28
clone size: NA
J gene: TRBJ1-1
D gene: NA
CDR3 DNA: TGTGCCAGCAGTTTTAATCGGGTCCAAGCTTTCTTT
CDR3 protein: CASSFNRVQAFF

V gene: TRBV5-1
clone size: NA
J gene: TRBJ1-1
D gene: TRBD1
CDR3 DNA: TGCGCCAGCAGCTTGACCCCGGGACAGGTGAACACTGAAGCTTTCTTT
CDR3 protein: CASSLTPGQVNTEAFF

V gene: TRBV5-1
clone size: NA
J gene: TRBJ2-1
D gene: TRBD2
CDR3 DNA: TGCGCCAGCAGCCCGTCTAGCGGGGGGGCCAGTGAGCAGTTCTTC
CDR3 protein: CASSPSSGGASEQFF

V gene: TRBV2
clone size: NA
J gene: TRBJ2-2
D gene: NA
CDR3 DNA: TGTGCCAGCACTAGGGACTGGAACACCGGGGAGCTGTTTTTT
CDR3 protein: CASTRDWNTGELFF

V gene: TRBV4-2
clone size: NA
J gene: TRBJ1-2
D gene: NA
CDR3 DNA: TGTGCCAGCAGCCCCCCAGAGCTCAGGGGCCATGGCTACACCTTC
CDR3 protein: CASSPPELRGHGYTF

V gene: TRBV11-3
clone size: NA
J gene: TRBJ2-1
D gene: TRBD2
CDR3 DNA: TGTGCCAGCAGCTGGGGATCGACTAGCGGGGGACACAATGAGCAGTTCTTC
CDR3 protein: CASSWGSTSGGHNEQFF

V gene: TRBV5-1
clone size: NA
J gene: TRBJ2-1
D gene: TRBD2
CDR3 DNA: TGCGCCAGCAGCTTGGCCCTAGCGGCAATCAATGAGCAGTTCTTC
CDR3 protein: CASSLALAAINEQFF

V gene: TRBV29-1
clone size: NA
J gene: TRBJ1-5
D gene: TRBD1
CDR3 DNA: TGCAGCGTTGATACAGGGGGGGATCAGCCCCAGCATTTT
CDR3 protein: CSVDTGGDQPQHF

V gene: TRBV20-1
clone size: NA
J gene: TRBJ2-7
D gene: NA
CDR3 DNA: TGCAGTGCTAGTACGGGGGTAGCCTACGAGCAGTACTTC
CDR3 protein: CSASTGVAYEQYF

V gene: TRBV20-1
clone size: once
J gene: TRBJ2-4
D gene: TRBD1
CDR3 DNA: TGCAGTGCTAGTTCCTCGGACAGGGTGGGCATTCAGTACTTC
CDR3 protein: CSASSSDRVGIQYF

V gene: TRBV5-6
clone size: NA
J gene: TRBJ1-5
D gene: TRBD1
CDR3 DNA: TGTGCCAGCAGCTTGAGATTGGGGACAGTGGTAGATCAGCCCCAGCATTTT
CDR3 protein: CASSLRLGTVVDQPQHF

V gene: TRBV5-1
clone size: NA
J gene: TRBJ2-4
D gene: TRBD1
CDR3 DNA: TGCGCCAGCAGCTTGCTCCCCGGGACAGATAAAAACATTCAGTACTTC
CDR3 protein: CASSLLPGTDKNIQYF

V gene: TRBV7-9
clone size: NA
J gene: TRBJ2-1
D gene: TRBD2
CDR3 DNA: TGTGCCAGCAGCTTAGCGGGACTAGGCAACAATGAGCAGTTCTTC
CDR3 protein: CASSLAGLGNNEQFF

V gene: TRBV10-3
clone size: NA
J gene: TRBJ1-1
D gene: NA
CDR3 DNA: TGTGCCATCAGTGAGTCGAATTGGCCGAACACTGAAGCTTTCTTT
CDR3 protein: CAISESNWPNTEAFF

V gene: TRBV7-9
clone size: NA
J gene: TRBJ1-1
D gene: TRBD1
CDR3 DNA: TGTGCCAGCAGCTTAATGGGCAGGGGGCCAACTGAAGCTTTCTTT
CDR3 protein: CASSLMGRGPTEAFF

V gene: TRBV19
clone size: NA
J gene: TRBJ1-5
D gene: NA
CDR3 DNA: TGTGCCAGTAGTCTCGGGGGTGGACAGCCCCAGCATTTT
CDR3 protein: CASSLGGGQPQHF

V gene: TRBV30
clone size: NA
J gene: TRBJ1-1
D gene: NA
CDR3 DNA: TGTGCCTGGGGACCTCAGGCTTCTGAAGCTTTCTTT
CDR3 protein: CAWGPQASEAFF

V gene: TRBV18
clone size: NA
J gene: TRBJ1-1
D gene: NA
CDR3 DNA: TGTGCCAGCTCAAGTAGCCAGGGTACAGTAAACACTGAAGCTTTCTTT
CDR3 protein: CASSSSQGTVNTEAFF

V gene: TRBV24-1
clone size: NA
J gene: TRBJ2-2
D gene: TRBD1
CDR3 DNA: TGTGCCACCAGTGATCCACCAGCAGGGGGACGAACCGGGGAGCTGTTTTTT
CDR3 protein: CATSDPPAGGRTGELFF

V gene: TRBV6-5
clone size: NA
J gene: TRBJ1-4
D gene: NA
CDR3 DNA: TGTGCCAGCAGTCGGCAGGGAATGACTAATGAAAAACTGTTTTTT
CDR3 protein: CASSRQGMTNEKLFF

V gene: TRBV29-1
clone size: NA
J gene: TRBJ1-1
D gene: TRBD1
CDR3 DNA: TGCAGCGCAGGACAGGGAAAGACTGAAGCTTTCTTT
CDR3 protein: CSAGQGKTEAFF

V gene: TRBV18
clone size: once
J gene: TRBJ1-2
D gene: NA
CDR3 DNA: TGTGCCAGCTCACTACAGGTGGAACGACTTCATGGCTACACCTTC
CDR3 protein: CASSLQVERLHGYTF

V gene: TRBV10-3
clone size: NA
J gene: TRBJ1-1
D gene: NA
CDR3 DNA: TGTGCCATCAGTGAGGGGTGGAGATACACTGAAGCTTTCTTT
CDR3 protein: CAISEGWRYTEAFF

V gene: TRBV15
clone size: NA
J gene: TRBJ2-7
D gene: TRBD2
CDR3 DNA: TGTGCCACCAGCAAGCGGGGGGCCTACGAGCAGTACTTC
CDR3 protein: CATSKRGAYEQYF

V gene: TRBV7-8
clone size: few
J gene: TRBJ1-3
D gene: NA
CDR3 DNA: TGTGCCAGCAGCCCCCCTCCCGGAAACACCATATATTTT
CDR3 protein: CASSPPPGNTIYF

V gene: TRBV5-1
clone size: NA
J gene: TRBJ1-2
D gene: NA
CDR3 DNA: TGCGCCAGCACCGTGGACACCCATGGCTACACCTTC
CDR3 protein: CASTVDTHGYTF

V gene: TRBV11-2
clone size: NA
J gene: TRBJ2-7
D gene: NA
CDR3 DNA: TGTGCCAGCAGCCCCCCGGGACAAGCCTACGAGCAGTACTTC
CDR3 protein: CASSPPGQAYEQYF

V gene: TRBV5-6
clone size: NA
J gene: TRBJ2-3
D gene: NA
CDR3 DNA: TGTGCCAGCAGCTTGGGGACTACTGATACGCAGTATTTT
CDR3 protein: CASSLGTTDTQYF

V gene: TRBV4-1
clone size: NA
J gene: TRBJ1-4
D gene: NA
CDR3 DNA: TGCGCCAGCAGCCGGACAGTAACAACTAATGAAAAACTGTTTTTT
CDR3 protein: CASSRTVTTNEKLFF

V gene: TRBV7-9
clone size: NA
J gene: TRBJ2-5
D gene: NA
CDR3 DNA: TGTGCCAGCAGCCTGGAGACCCAGTACTTC
CDR3 protein: CASSLETQYF

V gene: TRBV7-9
clone size: NA
J gene: TRBJ2-3
D gene: NA
CDR3 DNA: TGTGCCAGCCCCTCTTGGGCCCCCGGTGCAGATACGCAGTATTTT
CDR3 protein: CASPSWAPGADTQYF

V gene: TRBV10-3
clone size: NA
J gene: TRBJ2-1
D gene: TRBD2
CDR3 DNA: TGTGCCATCAGGACTAGCGGGGGGGCCGGTGAGCAGTTCTTC
CDR3 protein: CAIRTSGGAGEQFF

V gene: TRBV4-1
clone size: NA
J gene: TRBJ1-1
D gene: NA
CDR3 DNA: TGCGCCAGCAGCCAAGGCGTCACTCTCCCGAACACTGAAGCTTTCTTT
CDR3 protein: CASSQGVTLPNTEAFF